Given below is one T cell receptor beta chain in context. Antigen specificity is unknown. The sample comes from a study of a mutant IDH1 vaccine in newly diagnosed glioma. Study background: Scheduled for weeks 1, 3, 5, 7, 11, 15, 19 and 23, eight vaccinations were given to patients.

Time point reported: week 11, during vaccination. Every single dose of the vaccine, 300 ug of mutant IDH1 20-mer peptide, came with topical imiquimod. Some clones are missing from TCRdb's copy, which holds only in-frame ones; the method was immunoSEQ multiplex PCR. The data contain roughly 130,000 clones, over 75% of them singletons. The receptor was derived from a man aged 35-49 years with glioma. The sample here was PBMCs, taken from a glioma patient whose treatment included an IDH1 peptide vaccine.

The CDR3 reads CASSELGLRSTDTQYF. The CDR3 nucleotides are TGTGCCAGCAGTGAATTAGGACTCCGCAGCACAGATACGCAGTATTTT. This sequence joins TRBV2 and TRBJ2-3; TRBD2 is a possible D gene (5 bases). This CDR3 contains 16 residues. Trimming left V 2 bases short and J 0 bases short, with 12 bases between. The germline gives CDR1 SNHLY, CDR2 FYNNEI.